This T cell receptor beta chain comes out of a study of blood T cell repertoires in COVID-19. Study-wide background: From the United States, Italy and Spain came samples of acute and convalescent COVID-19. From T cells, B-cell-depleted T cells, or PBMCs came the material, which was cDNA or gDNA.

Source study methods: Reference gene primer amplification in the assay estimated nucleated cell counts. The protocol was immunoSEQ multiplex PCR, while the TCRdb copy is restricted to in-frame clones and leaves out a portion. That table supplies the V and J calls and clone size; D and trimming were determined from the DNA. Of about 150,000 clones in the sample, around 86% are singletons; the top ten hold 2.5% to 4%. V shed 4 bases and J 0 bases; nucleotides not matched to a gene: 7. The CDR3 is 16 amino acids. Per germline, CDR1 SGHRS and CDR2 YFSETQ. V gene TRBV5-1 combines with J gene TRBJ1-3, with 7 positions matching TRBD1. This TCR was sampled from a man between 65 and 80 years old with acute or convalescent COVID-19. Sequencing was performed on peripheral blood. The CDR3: CASSLVGTDSGNTIYF. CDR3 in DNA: TGCGCCAGCAGCCTGGTAGGGACAGACTCTGGAAACACCATATATTTT. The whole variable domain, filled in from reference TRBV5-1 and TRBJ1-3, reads KAGVTQTPRYLIKTRGQQVTLSCSPISGHRSVSWYQQTPGQGLQFLFEYFSETQRNKGNFPGRFSGRQFSNSRSEMNVSTLELGDSALYLCASSLVGTDSGNTIYFGEGSWLTVV.